A selection of T cell receptor beta chains follows, all from one sample in a study of shared clonotypes between healthy human individuals. Clones were read by immunoSEQ multiplex PCR, and TCRdb kept only the in-frame ones, dropping some. The sample holds some 2 million clones, about 95% seen once. The sequenced sample was naive CD8+ T cells sorted from blood. The receptors stem from a man aged 18 to 30 in good health. Each CDR3 is given with its conserved first and last residue. A D gene is named only where the DNA matches it firmly. Only part of the rows carry a size: once, few, many, or a class if the clone is expanded.

j_gene: TRBJ2-1
v_gene: TRBV29-1
abundance: NA
d_gene: TRBD2
CDR3aa: CSFEPGLARHEQFF
CDR3nt: TGCAGCTTTGAACCGGGACTAGCAAGACATGAGCAGTTCTTC

j_gene: TRBJ2-5
v_gene: TRBV4-1
abundance: NA
d_gene: NA
CDR3aa: CASSQEISSEETQYF
CDR3nt: TGCGCCAGCAGCCAAGAAATCTCTAGCGAAGAGACCCAGTACTTC

j_gene: TRBJ2-7
v_gene: TRBV9
abundance: NA
d_gene: NA
CDR3aa: CASSASGMYEQYF
CDR3nt: TGTGCCAGCAGCGCCTCAGGGATGTACGAGCAGTACTTC

j_gene: TRBJ2-7
v_gene: TRBV28
abundance: NA
d_gene: NA
CDR3aa: CASSSWTGSGEQYF
CDR3nt: TGTGCCAGCAGTTCGTGGACCGGCTCTGGTGAGCAGTACTTC

j_gene: TRBJ2-2
v_gene: TRBV15
abundance: few
d_gene: NA
CDR3aa: CATSRVGDTGELFF
CDR3nt: TGTGCCACCAGCAGAGTTGGGGACACCGGGGAGCTGTTTTTT

j_gene: TRBJ1-5
v_gene: TRBV28
abundance: NA
d_gene: NA
CDR3aa: CASSSPDAGVQPQHF
CDR3nt: TGTGCCAGCAGTTCCCCGGACGCCGGGGTTCAGCCCCAGCATTTT

j_gene: TRBJ2-5
v_gene: TRBV7-9
abundance: NA
d_gene: TRBD2
CDR3aa: CASSLPGLAGLQETQYF
CDR3nt: TGTGCCAGCAGCTTACCGGGACTAGCGGGCCTCCAAGAGACCCAGTACTTC

j_gene: TRBJ2-5
v_gene: TRBV7-8
abundance: NA
d_gene: TRBD1
CDR3aa: CASSLLDRGGETQYF
CDR3nt: TGTGCCAGCAGCTTGCTGGACAGGGGAGGAGAGACCCAGTACTTC

j_gene: TRBJ1-1
v_gene: TRBV5-4
abundance: NA
d_gene: NA
CDR3aa: CASSLGRGETEAFF
CDR3nt: TGTGCCAGCAGCTTGGGCAGGGGAGAGACTGAAGCTTTCTTT

j_gene: TRBJ2-7
v_gene: TRBV4-1
abundance: NA
d_gene: NA
CDR3aa: CASSPSGSTYEQYF
CDR3nt: TGCGCCAGCAGCCCCTCAGGGAGCACCTACGAGCAGTACTTC

j_gene: TRBJ1-1
v_gene: TRBV5-4
abundance: NA
d_gene: NA
CDR3aa: CATSRGGTEAFF
CDR3nt: TGTGCCACCAGCAGAGGGGGAACTGAAGCTTTCTTT

j_gene: TRBJ1-6
v_gene: TRBV27
abundance: NA
d_gene: NA
CDR3aa: CASSLFGQQAYNSPLHF
CDR3nt: TGTGCCAGCAGTTTATTCGGGCAGCAGGCCTATAATTCACCCCTCCACTTT

j_gene: TRBJ2-7
v_gene: TRBV9
abundance: NA
d_gene: NA
CDR3aa: CASSASRDTHYEQYF
CDR3nt: TGTGCCAGCAGCGCCTCACGGGACACACACTACGAGCAGTACTTC

j_gene: TRBJ2-1
v_gene: TRBV19
abundance: NA
d_gene: NA
CDR3aa: CASSGSYNEQFF
CDR3nt: TGTGCCAGTAGCGGCTCCTACAATGAGCAGTTCTTC

j_gene: TRBJ1-4
v_gene: TRBV2
abundance: NA
d_gene: NA
CDR3aa: CASREEWAREKLFF
CDR3nt: TGTGCCAGCAGGGAGGAGTGGGCGAGAGAAAAACTGTTTTTT

j_gene: TRBJ2-7
v_gene: TRBV28
abundance: NA
d_gene: TRBD1
CDR3aa: CASSSRDSRTYEQYF
CDR3nt: TGTGCCAGCAGTAGTCGGGACAGCAGAACCTACGAGCAGTACTTC

j_gene: TRBJ2-5
v_gene: TRBV18
abundance: NA
d_gene: NA
CDR3aa: CASSPPTAETQYF
CDR3nt: TGTGCCAGCTCACCACCAACGGCGGAGACCCAGTACTTC

j_gene: TRBJ2-7
v_gene: TRBV7-8
abundance: NA
d_gene: NA
CDR3aa: CASSLADQSYEQYF
CDR3nt: TGTGCCAGCAGCTTAGCGGACCAGAGCTACGAGCAGTACTTC

j_gene: TRBJ2-5
v_gene: TRBV7-9
abundance: NA
d_gene: NA
CDR3aa: CASSFLQETQYF
CDR3nt: TGTGCCAGCAGCTTTTTGCAAGAGACCCAGTACTTC

j_gene: TRBJ2-2
v_gene: TRBV11-3
abundance: once
d_gene: NA
CDR3aa: CASSGGDTGELFF
CDR3nt: TGTGCCAGCTCAGGGGGGGATACCGGGGAGCTGTTTTTT

j_gene: TRBJ2-5
v_gene: TRBV9
abundance: once
d_gene: TRBD1
CDR3aa: CASRATGGDETQYF
CDR3nt: TGTGCCAGCAGAGCGACAGGGGGGGACGAGACCCAGTACTTC

j_gene: TRBJ2-3
v_gene: TRBV19
abundance: once
d_gene: NA
CDR3aa: CARPGIADTQYF
CDR3nt: TGTGCCCGTCCCGGTATTGCAGATACGCAGTATTTT

j_gene: TRBJ1-1
v_gene: TRBV27
abundance: NA
d_gene: NA
CDR3aa: CASTPSQGNTEAFF
CDR3nt: TGTGCCAGCACTCCCTCACAGGGGAACACTGAAGCTTTCTTT

j_gene: TRBJ2-1
v_gene: TRBV27
abundance: few
d_gene: NA
CDR3aa: CASSLGHEQFF
CDR3nt: TGTGCCAGCAGTTTAGGCCATGAGCAGTTCTTC

j_gene: TRBJ1-6
v_gene: TRBV4-3
abundance: NA
d_gene: NA
CDR3aa: CASSQAEGGSYNSPLHF
CDR3nt: TGCGCCAGCAGCCAAGCGGAGGGAGGTTCCTATAATTCACCCCTCCACTTT

j_gene: TRBJ2-7
v_gene: TRBV15
abundance: NA
d_gene: NA
CDR3aa: CATSTTWGTGEQYF
CDR3nt: TGTGCCACCAGCACCACTTGGGGGACGGGAGAGCAGTACTTC

j_gene: TRBJ2-7
v_gene: TRBV4-1
abundance: NA
d_gene: NA
CDR3aa: CASSLGSRVPTYEQYF
CDR3nt: TGCGCCAGCAGCCTAGGCTCCAGGGTTCCAACCTACGAGCAGTACTTC

j_gene: TRBJ1-5
v_gene: TRBV4-1
abundance: NA
d_gene: NA
CDR3aa: CASSHRSRVEPQHF
CDR3nt: TGCGCCAGCAGCCACCGAAGTAGGGTGGAGCCCCAGCATTTT

j_gene: TRBJ2-1
v_gene: TRBV28
abundance: NA
d_gene: TRBD2
CDR3aa: CASSLALAGVYNEQFF
CDR3nt: TGTGCCAGCAGTTTAGCTCTAGCGGGGGTCTACAATGAGCAGTTCTTC

j_gene: TRBJ2-1
v_gene: TRBV10-2
abundance: NA
d_gene: NA
CDR3aa: CASSESSIDNEQFF
CDR3nt: TGCGCCAGCAGTGAGAGCTCGATTGACAATGAGCAGTTCTTC

j_gene: TRBJ2-7
v_gene: TRBV4-1
abundance: NA
d_gene: TRBD1
CDR3aa: CASSQEGTALYEQYF
CDR3nt: TGCGCCAGCAGCCAAGAAGGGACAGCCTTATACGAGCAGTACTTC

j_gene: TRBJ2-7
v_gene: TRBV5-6
abundance: NA
d_gene: NA
CDR3aa: CASSLGGGSEQYF
CDR3nt: TGTGCCAGCAGCTTGGGTGGGGGATCCGAGCAGTACTTC

j_gene: TRBJ1-4
v_gene: TRBV6-5
abundance: once
d_gene: NA
CDR3aa: CASSYSLNEKLFF
CDR3nt: TGTGCCAGCAGTTACTCACTTAATGAAAAACTGTTTTTT

j_gene: TRBJ2-7
v_gene: TRBV10-1
abundance: NA
d_gene: NA
CDR3aa: CASSLGTNYEQYF
CDR3nt: TGCGCCAGCAGCCTTGGGACCAACTACGAGCAGTACTTC

j_gene: TRBJ2-7
v_gene: TRBV30
abundance: NA
d_gene: TRBD2
CDR3aa: CAWSLAGPYEQYF
CDR3nt: TGTGCCTGGAGTCTAGCGGGCCCCTACGAGCAGTACTTC

j_gene: TRBJ1-1
v_gene: TRBV2
abundance: NA
d_gene: NA
CDR3aa: CASSQTGNTEAFF
CDR3nt: TGTGCCAGCAGCCAAACAGGGAACACTGAAGCTTTCTTT

j_gene: TRBJ1-2
v_gene: TRBV29-1
abundance: NA
d_gene: NA
CDR3aa: CSVLFLGQGYYGYTF
CDR3nt: TGCAGCGTTTTATTCCTGGGGCAGGGTTACTATGGCTACACCTTC

j_gene: TRBJ1-6
v_gene: TRBV6-1
abundance: NA
d_gene: NA
CDR3aa: CASSDFGGDNSPLHF
CDR3nt: TGTGCCAGCAGTGACTTCGGAGGGGATAATTCACCCCTCCACTTT

j_gene: TRBJ2-7
v_gene: TRBV30
abundance: NA
d_gene: NA
CDR3aa: CAWSGSFYTEVGEQYF
CDR3nt: TGTGCCTGGAGTGGATCCTTCTACACCGAGGTCGGGGAGCAGTACTTC

j_gene: TRBJ1-6
v_gene: TRBV5-4
abundance: NA
d_gene: NA
CDR3aa: CASSDRQLYNSPLHF
CDR3nt: TGTGCCAGCAGCGACCGACAGCTCTATAATTCACCCCTCCACTTT

j_gene: TRBJ2-7
v_gene: TRBV5-1
abundance: NA
d_gene: NA
CDR3aa: CASSLLLQDEQYF
CDR3nt: TGCGCCAGCAGCTTGCTTTTACAGGACGAGCAGTACTTC

j_gene: TRBJ1-1
v_gene: TRBV10-3
abundance: NA
d_gene: NA
CDR3aa: CAIGRSNTEAFF
CDR3nt: TGTGCCATCGGGCGGTCGAACACTGAAGCTTTCTTT

j_gene: TRBJ2-2
v_gene: TRBV10-3
abundance: NA
d_gene: NA
CDR3aa: CAISDKFGGRDTGELFF
CDR3nt: TGTGCCATCAGTGACAAATTCGGGGGAAGGGACACCGGGGAGCTGTTTTTT

j_gene: TRBJ2-3
v_gene: TRBV9
abundance: NA
d_gene: NA
CDR3aa: CASSGSGEQYF
CDR3nt: TGTGCCAGCAGCGGCTCAGGGGAGCAGTATTTT

j_gene: TRBJ2-5
v_gene: TRBV4-1
abundance: NA
d_gene: TRBD2
CDR3aa: CASSQGNRLAEKETQYF
CDR3nt: TGCGCCAGCAGCCAAGGGAACCGACTAGCGGAAAAAGAGACCCAGTACTTC

j_gene: TRBJ1-1
v_gene: TRBV12-5
abundance: NA
d_gene: NA
CDR3aa: CASGLEVGSEAFF
CDR3nt: TGTGCTAGTGGTTTGGAAGTAGGATCCGAAGCTTTCTTT

j_gene: TRBJ1-6
v_gene: TRBV4-3
abundance: NA
d_gene: NA
CDR3aa: CASSAVPLEGSPLHF
CDR3nt: TGCGCCAGCAGCGCAGTCCCGCTTGAAGGCTCACCCCTCCACTTT

j_gene: TRBJ2-7
v_gene: TRBV13
abundance: NA
d_gene: NA
CDR3aa: CASRVRGSYEQYF
CDR3nt: TGTGCCAGCCGTGTCAGGGGCTCCTACGAGCAGTACTTC

j_gene: TRBJ1-3
v_gene: TRBV28
abundance: NA
d_gene: NA
CDR3aa: CASINQGRERFPIYF
CDR3nt: TGTGCCAGCATTAATCAGGGGAGGGAACGATTCCCCATATATTTT

j_gene: TRBJ2-7
v_gene: TRBV27
abundance: NA
d_gene: TRBD2
CDR3aa: CASSPSAGGLSYEQYF
CDR3nt: TGTGCCAGCAGCCCTTCAGCGGGGGGCCTGTCCTACGAGCAGTACTTC

j_gene: TRBJ1-2
v_gene: TRBV13
abundance: NA
d_gene: TRBD1
CDR3aa: CASSLMGTGHGYTF
CDR3nt: TGTGCCAGCAGCCTAATGGGGACAGGGCATGGCTACACCTTC

j_gene: TRBJ2-7
v_gene: TRBV28
abundance: NA
d_gene: NA
CDR3aa: CASSFLGEYYEQYF
CDR3nt: TGTGCCAGCAGTTTTTTGGGGGAGTACTACGAGCAGTACTTC

j_gene: TRBJ1-1
v_gene: TRBV5-4
abundance: NA
d_gene: NA
CDR3aa: CASSSTVVNTEAFF
CDR3nt: TGTGCCAGCAGCTCGACGGTGGTCAACACTGAAGCTTTCTTT

j_gene: TRBJ2-5
v_gene: TRBV4-1
abundance: once
d_gene: TRBD2
CDR3aa: CASSPGDVAGETQYF
CDR3nt: TGCGCCAGCAGCCCCGGTGACGTAGCGGGCGAGACCCAGTACTTC